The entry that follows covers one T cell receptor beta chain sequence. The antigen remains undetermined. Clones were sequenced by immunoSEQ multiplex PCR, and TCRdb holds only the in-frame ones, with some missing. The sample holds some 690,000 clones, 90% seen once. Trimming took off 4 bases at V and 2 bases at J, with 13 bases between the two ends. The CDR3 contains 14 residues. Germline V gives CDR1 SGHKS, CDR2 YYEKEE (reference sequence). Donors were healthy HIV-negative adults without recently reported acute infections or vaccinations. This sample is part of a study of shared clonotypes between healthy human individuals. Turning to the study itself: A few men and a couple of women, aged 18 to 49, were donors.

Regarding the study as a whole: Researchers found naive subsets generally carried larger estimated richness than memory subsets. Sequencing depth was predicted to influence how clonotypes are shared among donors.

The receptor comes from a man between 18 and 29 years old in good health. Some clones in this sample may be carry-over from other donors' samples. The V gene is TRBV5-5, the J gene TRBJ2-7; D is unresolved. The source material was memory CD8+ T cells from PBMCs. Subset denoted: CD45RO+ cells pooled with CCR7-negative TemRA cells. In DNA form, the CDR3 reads TGTGCCAGCAGCCCGGCAGATTGGGCCTACGAGCAGTACTTC. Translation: CASSPADWAYEQYF.